This T cell receptor beta chain came from a study of T cell responses to AZD1222 COVID-19 vaccine. Regarding this clone: No antigen is known for it.

Sequencing was performed with immunoSEQ multiplex PCR; in TCRdb, only in-frame clones are kept and a portion is missing. Of some 150,000 clones listed, around 90% were seen once; the top ten hold about 3%. V was cut by 2 bases and J by 8 bases, with 9 bases left in between. Germline values: CDR1 SNHLY, CDR2 FYNNEI. The CDR3 has 12 amino acids. Overall study results and limits: White British people made up most donors, females outnumbered males, and clonal diversity was possibly underestimated.

Specimen: peripheral blood, collected on day 0 of AZD1222 vaccination. This clonotype was sampled from an adult in good health. The V gene is TRBV2, the J gene TRBJ1-1; D is uncertain. The CDR3 DNA reads as TGTGCCAGCAGTGAAAGCTGGGAAGAAGCTTTCTTT. Its protein product is CASSESWEEAFF. Based on the CDR3 plus reference TRBV2 and TRBJ1-1, the full variable domain is EPEVTQTPSHQVTQMGQEVILRCVPISNHLYFYWYRQILGQKVEFLVSFYNNEISEKSEIFDDQFSVERPDGSNFTLKIRSTKLEDSAMYFCASSESWEEAFFGQGTRLTVV.